This TCR beta chain was identified in a study of control samples from healthy donors and cancer patients. Generated by immunoSEQ multiplex PCR, the TCRdb table keeps only in-frame clones and is missing some. The sample has around 130,000 clones; roughly 88% are singletons. The length of the CDR3 is 13 residues. The V gene lost 5 bases and the J gene lost 1 base, with 9 bases spanning the gap. From germline, CDR1 is SGHTA and CDR2 FQGNSA. Sequencing was carried out using blood. The receptor was isolated from a man over 45 in good health. This chain links TRBV7-2 with TRBJ2-7, with a weak D call TRBD1 (6 bases). The CDR3 protein is CASSTQGSYEQYF. The CDR3 nucleotides are TGTGCCAGCAGCACCCAGGGGTCCTACGAGCAGTACTTC.